This T cell receptor beta chain was identified in a study of T cell changes during pregnancy in multiple sclerosis. The table came from immunoSEQ multiplex PCR; TCRdb's copy has only in-frame clones and leaves some out. The table includes around 60,000 clones, 80% to 95% detected once. Trimming removed 3 bases from V and 6 bases from J, with 11 bases in between. This CDR3 region has 14 residues. The germline CDR1 and CDR2 sequences are KGHSH and LQKENI. The sequenced sample was peripheral blood, obtained in the second trimester of pregnancy. The sequence derives from a female donor with multiple sclerosis, enrolled in a pregnancy study. V gene TRBV18 combines with J gene TRBJ2-2; the D gene is possibly TRBD2 (6 bases). The CDR3 nucleotides read TGTGCCAGCTCACCGGCCGGGAGCGCCGGGGAGCTGTTTTTT. Its protein product is CASSPAGSAGELFF. The full variable domain, rest sourced from reference TRBV18 and TRBJ2-2, is NAGVMQNPRHLVRRRGQEARLRCSPMKGHSHVYWYRQLPEEGLKFMVYLQKENIIDESGMPKERFSAEFPKEGPSILRIQQVVRGDSAAYFCASSPAGSAGELFFGEGSRLTVL.